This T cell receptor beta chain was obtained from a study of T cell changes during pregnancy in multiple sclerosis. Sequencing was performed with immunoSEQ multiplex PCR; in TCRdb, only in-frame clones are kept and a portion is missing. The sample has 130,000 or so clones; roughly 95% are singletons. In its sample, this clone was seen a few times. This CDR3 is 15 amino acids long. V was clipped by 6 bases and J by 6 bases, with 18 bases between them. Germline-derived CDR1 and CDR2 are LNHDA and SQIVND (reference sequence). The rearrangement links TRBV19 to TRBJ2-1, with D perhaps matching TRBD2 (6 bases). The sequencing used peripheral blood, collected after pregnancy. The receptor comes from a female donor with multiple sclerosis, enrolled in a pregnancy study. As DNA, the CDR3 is TGTGCCAGTAGCCTCCCGGGACTCCCGGGCAATGAGCAGTTCTTC. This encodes CASSLPGLPGNEQFF.